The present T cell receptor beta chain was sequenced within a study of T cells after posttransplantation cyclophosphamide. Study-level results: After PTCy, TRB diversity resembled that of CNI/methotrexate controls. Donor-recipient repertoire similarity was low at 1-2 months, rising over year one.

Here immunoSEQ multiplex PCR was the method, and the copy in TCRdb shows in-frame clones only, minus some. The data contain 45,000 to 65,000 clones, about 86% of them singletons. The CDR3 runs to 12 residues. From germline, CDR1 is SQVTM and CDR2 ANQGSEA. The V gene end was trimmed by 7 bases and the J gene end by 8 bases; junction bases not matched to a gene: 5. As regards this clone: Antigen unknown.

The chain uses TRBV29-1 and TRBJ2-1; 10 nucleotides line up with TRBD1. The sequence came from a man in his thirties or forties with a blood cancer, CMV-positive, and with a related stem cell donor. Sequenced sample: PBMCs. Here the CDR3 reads CSARQGADEQFF. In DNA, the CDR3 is TGCAGCGCAAGACAGGGGGCCGATGAGCAGTTCTTC.